This T cell receptor (beta chain) derives from a study of cytomegalovirus exposure and HLA in healthy donors. The CDR3 totals 17 residues. Trimming left V 3 bases short and J 1 base short, with 18 bases between. The germline CDR1 and CDR2 sequences are MGHRA and YSYEKL. Vbeta (60) and Jbeta (13) primers were used in the PCR. TCRdb keeps only in-frame clones here, not all; method: immunoSEQ multiplex PCR. The table lists over 100,000 clones, around 72% of them singletons. Comment on this clone: Antigen: not known.

General study findings and limits: A link between a missense DCLRE1C variant and TCR beta V- and J-gene trimming emerged from a later analysis. In an earlier analysis, most TCR beta V segments were productive about 87% or about 30% of the time. Highly shared sequence variants in one cluster were likely a sequencing artifact. Accurate prediction of HLA-A and HLA-B alleles (for most subjects) was reportedly achieved from TCR beta sequences.

The sequence came from a man between 50 and 59 years old in good health and CMV-seropositive. Input material: PBMCs. The chain uses TRBV4-1 and TRBJ1-1; D perhaps matches TRBD1 (6 bases). CDR3 bases: TGCGCCAGCAGCCATGGGGGGGCAGCAGCGGGGAACACTGAAGCTTTCTTT. Translation: CASSHGGAAAGNTEAFF.